These 28 T cell receptor beta chains were all obtained from the same sample, sequenced in a study of blood T cell repertoires in COVID-19. Libraries were prepared by immunoSEQ multiplex PCR; TCRdb keeps only in-frame clonotypes and omits some of them. This table holds about 470,000 clones, approximately 90% found once. Sequencing was performed on PBMCs or T cells enriched from blood (not recorded which). Source of these receptors: a woman between 18 and 29 years old who had recovered from COVID-19.

CDR3 bases: TGTGCCAGCACCAGGGGCCTGCGGGAGCAGTACTTC. Amino acids: CASTRGLREQYF. The chain carries TRBV2 and TRBJ2-7, with a tentative D call TRBD1 (6 bases). Germline CDR1 and CDR2: SNHLY and FYNNEI. Trimming left V 7 bases short and J 7 bases short, with 14 bases between. This CDR3 comprises 12 residues.

The rearrangement uses TRBV4-1 and TRBJ2-5; a possible D gene is TRBD1 (5 bases). The CDR3 is 13 residues long. Trimming removed 6 bases at V and 5 bases at J, with 13 bases between. From germline, CDR1 is MGHRA and CDR2 YSYEKL. The DNA of the CDR3 is TGCGCCAGCAGTCCTGACAGAAGGGAGACCCAGTACTTC. Translating it yields CASSPDRRETQYF.

J is TRBJ2-1 and V is TRBV23-1; weak D call: TRBD1 (6 bases). TRBV23-1 is filed as an ORF, its function uncertain. This CDR3 region has 15 residues. V was clipped by 2 bases and J by 3 bases, with 11 bases between them. This chain's CDR3 is CASSQRLDSYNEQFF. The CDR3 coding sequence is TGCGCCAGCAGTCAAAGATTGGACAGCTACAATGAGCAGTTCTTC.

The gene calls are TRBV5-1 and TRBJ2-2; no firm D call. Germline V gene data show CDR1 as SGHRS and CDR2 as YFSETQ. The CDR3 extends over 15 amino acids. Trimming cost V 4 bases and J 0 bases, with 10 bases left between them. The CDR3 bases are TGCGCCAGCAGCGCCTACAGTACGAACACCGGGGAGCTGTTTTTT. Protein: CASSAYSTNTGELFF.

This clone showed up just once. The rearrangement joins TRBV25-1 to TRBJ1-2; 7 nucleotides match TRBD1. The germline gives CDR1 MGHDK, CDR2 SYGVNS. There are 12 residues in the CDR3. J gave up 8 bases and V 5 bases, and 5 bases lay outside the gene matches. In nucleotides, the CDR3 is TGTGCCAGCAGTCTAGGACAGGAGGGCTACACCTTC. It specifies CASSLGQEGYTF.

V is TRBV12-5 and J is TRBJ1-2; D remains ambiguous. Germline loops: CDR1 LGHNT, CDR2 FRNRAP. CDR3 length: 15 residues. With 2 bases removed from V and 4 bases from J, the gap between germline ends came to 14 bases. In nucleotides, the CDR3 is TGTGCTAGTGGTTTGCCCCGACATCCCGGCTATGGCTACACCTTC. Its protein is CASGLPRHPGYGYTF.

This clone was seen only once. The chain links TRBV6-5 to TRBJ2-7, with TRBD2 as a possible D gene (7 bases). The CDR3 contains 11 residues. V was clipped by 8 bases and J by 7 bases, with 12 bases between them. Germline V gene data show CDR1 as MNHEY and CDR2 as SVGAGI. This CDR3 is CASGGAREQYF. DNA of the CDR3: TGTGCCAGCGGGGGGGCAAGGGAGCAGTACTTC.

The chain links TRBV5-1 to TRBJ1-2, with TRBD1 matching 8 bases. This CDR3 contains 15 residues. Germline trimming cut 5 bases from V and 8 bases from J; bases unmatched to any gene: 14. CDR1 is SGHRS and CDR2 is YFSETQ in the germline V gene. The CDR3 is CASSRGSGTGLGYTF. CDR3 DNA: TGCGCCAGCAGTCGCGGCAGTGGGACAGGCCTGGGCTACACCTTC.

The chain couples TRBV5-1 to TRBJ2-1, with D perhaps matching TRBD2 (5 bases). CDR3 length equals 18 residues. The V and J ends lost 1 base and 1 base respectively, with 18 bases between them. Germline V gene data show CDR1 as SGHRS and CDR2 as YFSETQ. Here the CDR3 DNA reads TGCGCCAGCAGCTTGTCAGGTCGGTTAAGCGGTTCCTACAATGAGCAGTTCTTC. Its translation is CASSLSGRLSGSYNEQFF.

V gene TRBV7-2 combines with J gene TRBJ2-2; unclear D gene. V lost 2 bases and J lost 8, with 9 bases in between. The CDR3 length is 13 residues. The germline gives CDR1 SGHTA, CDR2 FQGNSA. This chain's CDR3 is CASSLILAGELFF. DNA for the CDR3: TGTGCCAGCAGCTTAATTCTGGCAGGGGAGCTGTTTTTT.

The genes are TRBV5-1 and TRBJ2-1; 14 positions match TRBD2. Germline assignment: CDR1 SGHRS and CDR2 YFSETQ. V shed 4 bases and J 7 bases; nucleotides not matched to a gene: 4. CDR3 length: 15 residues. CDR3 coding DNA: TGCGCCAGCAGCCCTGGACTAGCGGGGGGAAATGAGCAGTTCTTC. Translating it yields CASSPGLAGGNEQFF.

The V and J genes are TRBV10-2 and TRBJ2-7; no definite D call. Germline CDR1 and CDR2: WSHSY and SAAADI. The CDR3 is 16 amino acids. Trimming shortened V by 7 bases and J by 5 bases, and 24 bases separated the two germline ends. DNA for the CDR3: TGCGCCAGCATCGGAGCCGACCCTAGGCAGCCCGACGAGCAGTACTTC. Translated, it gives CASIGADPRQPDEQYF.

The V call is TRBV5-1, the J call TRBJ1-3; unclear D gene. Germline V gene data show CDR1 as SGHRS and CDR2 as YFSETQ. The CDR3 runs to 13 residues. Trimming took 4 bases from V and 4 from J, leaving 9 bases between them. The CDR3, as DNA: TGCGCCAGCAGCGCGGGGTTAGGAAACACCATATATTTT. It yields the protein CASSAGLGNTIYF.

This chain connects TRBV5-1 to TRBJ1-6; 7 bases agree with TRBD1. Losses at the gene ends were 4 bases for V and 8 bases for J; bases not matched to a gene: 9. Germline V lookup: CDR1 SGHRS, CDR2 YFSETQ. The CDR3 runs 15 residues. For the CDR3, the DNA is TGCGCCAGCAGCGGATGGACAGGTCTGGATTCACCCCTCCACTTT. Residues: CASSGWTGLDSPLHF.

The rearrangement uses TRBV5-5 and TRBJ1-3; 8 positions agree with TRBD1. With V trimmed by 4 bases and J by 4 bases, 4 bases remained unmatched. The CDR3 is 14 amino acids. From germline, CDR1 is SGHKS and CDR2 YYEKEE (reference sequence). The DNA of the CDR3 is TGTGCCAGCAGCCTGGACAGGGCGGGAAACACCATATATTTT. Translation gives CASSLDRAGNTIYF.

This clone appeared once. CDR3 coding DNA: TGTGCCTGGAGTCCCTCGAAAAAGGACAGACCTAACTATGGCTACACCTTC. Protein product: CAWSPSKKDRPNYGYTF. The chain is built from TRBV30 and TRBJ1-2; D is possibly TRBD1 (6 bases). The ends were cut back, 2 bases at V and 0 bases at J, with 19 bases in the middle. The CDR3 is 17 amino acids. The V gene's germline CDR1 is GTSNPN and CDR2 SVGIG (reference sequence). Full variable domain (remainder filled in from reference TRBV30 and TRBJ1-2): SQTIHQWPATLVQPVGSPLSLECTVEGTSNPNLYWYRQAAGRGLQLLFYSVGIGQISSEVPQNLSASRPQDRQFILSSKKLLLSDSGFYLCAWSPSKKDRPNYGYTFGSGTRLTVV.

The CDR3 is CASSVEAGSGGLDTQYF. CDR3 sequence (DNA): TGTGCCAGCAGTGTCGAAGCGGGTAGCGGGGGGCTGGATACGCAGTATTTT. The chain carries TRBV2 and TRBJ2-3, with 10 bases lining up with TRBD2. Germline CDR1 SNHLY, CDR2 FYNNEI. Unmatched junction bases numbered 13, after V lost 4 bases and J lost 6 bases. The CDR3 consists of 17 residues.

The chain has TRBV7-2 and TRBJ2-3, with 7 bases matching TRBD2. The CDR3 extends over 17 amino acids. Germline V gene lookup returns CDR1 SGHTA and CDR2 FQGNSA. V lost 5 bases to trimming and J lost 5 bases; unmatched junction nucleotides: 16. In nucleotides, the CDR3 is TGTGCCAGCAGCCCCCGACCCAGGCGAGCGGGGTTAGATACGCAGTATTTT. Amino acid sequence: CASSPRPRRAGLDTQYF.

This clone came up once. The chain combines TRBV2 with TRBJ1-3, with unresolved D. The CDR3 runs 16 residues. The V end lost 1 base, the J end lost 0 bases, and 10 bases lay between the germline ends. In germline, CDR1 is SNHLY, CDR2 FYNNEI. CDR3 loop: CASSEERPGSGNTIYF. The CDR3 nucleotides read TGTGCCAGCAGTGAAGAAAGGCCAGGCTCTGGAAACACCATATATTTT.

This sequence joins TRBV28 and TRBJ1-6; 7 bases align to TRBD1. CDR1 MDHEN and CDR2 SYDVKM come from the germline V gene. After removal of 10 bases from V and 7 bases from J, the junction contained 7 bases not matched to a gene. The CDR3 has 13 residues. The CDR3 DNA reads as TGTGCCATCCACAGGGGTTTGAATTCACCCCTCCACTTT. Translation: CAIHRGLNSPLHF. Drawing the rest from reference TRBV28 and TRBJ1-6, the complete variable domain is DVKVTQSSRYLVKRTGEKVFLECVQDMDHENMFWYRQDPGLGLRLIYFSYDVKMKEKGDIPEGYSVSREKKERFSLILESASTNQTSMYLCAIHRGLNSPLHFGNGTRLTVT.

The V gene is TRBV5-1, the J gene TRBJ1-5; D gene ambiguous. Deletions cut 6 bases from V and 0 bases from J, with 16 bases between. Germline CDR1 reads SGHRS; CDR2 reads YFSETQ. This CDR3 contains 16 residues. CDR3 residues: CASTYLHSYSNQPQHF. The CDR3 DNA is TGCGCCAGCACCTACCTACACAGTTATAGCAATCAGCCCCAGCATTTT.

The chain has TRBV4-2 and TRBJ2-3; 7 bases map to TRBD2. Germline values: CDR1 LGHNA, CDR2 YNFKEQ. The CDR3 loop spans 16 amino acids. V trimming: 4 bases; J trimming: 0 bases; junction bases outside the gene matches: 7. CDR3 residues: CASSLGGGDSTDTQYF. CDR3 coding DNA: TGTGCCAGCAGCCTCGGCGGGGGAGATAGCACAGATACGCAGTATTTT.

The chain is built from TRBV27 and TRBJ1-1, with 9 bases that match TRBD1. The CDR3 length is 17 residues. Losses at the gene ends were 4 bases for V and 0 bases for J; bases not matched to a gene: 9. In germline, CDR1 is MNHEY, CDR2 SMNVEV (reference sequence). CDR3 sequence: CASSSHGTGIMNTEAFF. The CDR3 DNA follows: TGTGCCAGCAGTTCCCACGGGACAGGGATTATGAACACTGAAGCTTTCTTT.

The rearrangement uses TRBV7-8 and TRBJ1-5; D call uncertain. The CDR3 contains 13 residues. The ends were cut back, 2 bases at V and 4 bases at J, with 6 bases in the middle. CDR1 SGHVS and CDR2 FQNEAQ come from the germline V gene. The CDR3 DNA reads TGTGCCAGCAGCTTAACCACAAATCAGCCCCAGCATTTT. It translates to CASSLTTNQPQHF.

The rearrangement links TRBV6-5 to TRBJ1-1, with 7 positions matching TRBD1. Germline V CDR1 and CDR2: MNHEY, SVGAGI. This CDR3 is built from 13 residues. The V and J ends lost 6 bases and 0 bases, in that order; junction bases with no gene match: 1. CDR3 in DNA: TGTGCCAGCAGGACAGGGATGAACACTGAAGCTTTCTTT. Its translation: CASRTGMNTEAFF.

This sequence joins TRBV7-9 and TRBJ2-3; 7 bases map to TRBD1. Germline trimming cut 5 bases from V and 1 base from J; bases unmatched to any gene: 3. The V gene's germline CDR1 is SEHNR and CDR2 FQNEAQ (reference sequence). This CDR3 is 14 amino acids long. The CDR3 DNA reads as TGTGCCAGCAGCCTCGACAGGGGCACAGATACGCAGTATTTT. This sequence encodes CASSLDRGTDTQYF.

The chain combines TRBV3-1 (or the pseudogene TRBV3-2) with TRBJ2-5; 7 nucleotides line up with TRBD1. Germline V gene sequence: CDR1 LGHDT, CDR2 YNNKEL (reference sequence). The CDR3 sequence is 13 residues long. The V segment lost 4 bases and the J segment 3 bases; nucleotides outside the gene matches: 2. The DNA for the CDR3 is TGTGCCAGCAGCCCCGGACAGGAAGAGACCCAGTACTTC. Its translation is CASSPGQEETQYF.

The V call is TRBV6-6, the J call TRBJ2-2; TRBD1 matches 7 bases. CDR3 length: 14 residues. The germline gives CDR1 MNHNY, CDR2 SVGAGI (reference sequence). The V segment lost 4 bases and the J segment 6 bases; nucleotides outside the gene matches: 5. The CDR3 is CASSSYRGAGELFF. As DNA, the CDR3 is TGTGCCAGCAGTTCTTACAGGGGAGCCGGGGAGCTGTTTTTT.